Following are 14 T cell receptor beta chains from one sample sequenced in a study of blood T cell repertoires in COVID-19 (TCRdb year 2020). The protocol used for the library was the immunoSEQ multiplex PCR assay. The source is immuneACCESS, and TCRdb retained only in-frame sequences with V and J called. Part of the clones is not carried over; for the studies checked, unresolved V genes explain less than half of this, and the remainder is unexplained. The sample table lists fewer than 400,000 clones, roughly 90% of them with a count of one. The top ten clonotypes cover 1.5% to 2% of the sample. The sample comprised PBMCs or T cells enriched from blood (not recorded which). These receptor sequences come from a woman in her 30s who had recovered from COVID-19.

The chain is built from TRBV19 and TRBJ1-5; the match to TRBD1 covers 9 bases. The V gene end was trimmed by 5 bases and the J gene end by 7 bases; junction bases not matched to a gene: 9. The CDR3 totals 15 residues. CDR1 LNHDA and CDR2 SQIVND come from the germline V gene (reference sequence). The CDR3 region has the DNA TGTGCCAGTAGTCCCGGGACAGGGATTGAACAGCCCCAGCATTTT. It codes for CASSPGTGIEQPQHF.

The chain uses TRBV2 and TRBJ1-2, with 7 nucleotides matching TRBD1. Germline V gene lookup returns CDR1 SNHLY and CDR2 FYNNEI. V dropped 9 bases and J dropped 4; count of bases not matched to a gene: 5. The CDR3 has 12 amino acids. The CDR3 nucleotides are TGTGCCAGTGTAGGACAGGCCTATGGCTACACCTTC. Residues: CASVGQAYGYTF.

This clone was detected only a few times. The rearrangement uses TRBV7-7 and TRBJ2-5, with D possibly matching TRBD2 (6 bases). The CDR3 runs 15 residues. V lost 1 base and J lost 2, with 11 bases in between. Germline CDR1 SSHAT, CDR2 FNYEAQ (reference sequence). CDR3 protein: CASSLGGTYQETQYF. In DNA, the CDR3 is TGTGCCAGCAGCTTAGGCGGGACTTATCAAGAGACCCAGTACTTC.

The CDR3 DNA follows: TGTGCCAGCAGCTTAGAGGGCGGGGGGTCCCATCCCCAGCATTTT. Encoded protein: CASSLEGGGSHPQHF. The chain recombines TRBV7-2 with TRBJ1-5; a weak D match, TRBD1 (5 bases). Germline assignment: CDR1 SGHTA and CDR2 FQGNSA. This CDR3 is built from 15 residues. The V gene lost 1 base and the J gene lost 10 bases, with 17 bases spanning the gap. Full variable domain (rest looked up from reference TRBV7-2 and TRBJ1-5): GAGVSQSPSNKVTEKGKDVELRCDPISGHTALYWYRQSLGQGLEFLIYFQGNSAPDKSGLPSDRFSAERTGGSVSTLTIQRTQQEDSAVYLCASSLEGGGSHPQHFGDGTRLSIL.

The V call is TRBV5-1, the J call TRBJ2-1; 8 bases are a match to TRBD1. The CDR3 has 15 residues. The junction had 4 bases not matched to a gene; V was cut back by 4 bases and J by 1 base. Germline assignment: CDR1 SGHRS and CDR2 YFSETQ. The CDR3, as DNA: TGCGCCAGCAGCCCAGGGGGCAATTCCTACAATGAGCAGTTCTTC. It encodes CASSPGGNSYNEQFF.

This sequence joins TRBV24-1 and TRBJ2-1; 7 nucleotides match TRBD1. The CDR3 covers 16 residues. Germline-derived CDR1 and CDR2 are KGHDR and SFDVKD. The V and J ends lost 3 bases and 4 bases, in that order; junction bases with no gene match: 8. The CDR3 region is CATSDPGSGGYNEQFF. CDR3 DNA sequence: TGTGCCACCAGTGATCCCGGTTCAGGGGGATACAATGAGCAGTTCTTC.

The CDR3 sequence is CASSVGEGRSDTEAFF. The CDR3 DNA sequence: TGTGCCAGCAGCGTAGGGGAGGGACGGAGCGACACTGAAGCTTTCTTT. The chain is built from TRBV9 and TRBJ1-1; D perhaps matches TRBD1 (5 bases). The CDR3 spans 16 residues. Trimming took off 0 bases at V and 3 bases at J, with 15 bases between the two ends. Germline-derived CDR1 and CDR2 are SGDLS and YYNGEE.

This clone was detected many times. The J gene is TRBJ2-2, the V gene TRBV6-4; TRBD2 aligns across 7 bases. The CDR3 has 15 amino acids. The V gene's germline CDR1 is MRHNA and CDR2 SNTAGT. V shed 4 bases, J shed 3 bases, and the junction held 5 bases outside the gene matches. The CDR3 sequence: CASSVGGTDTGELFF. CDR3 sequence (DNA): TGTGCCAGCAGTGTGGGGGGGACCGACACCGGGGAGCTGTTTTTT.

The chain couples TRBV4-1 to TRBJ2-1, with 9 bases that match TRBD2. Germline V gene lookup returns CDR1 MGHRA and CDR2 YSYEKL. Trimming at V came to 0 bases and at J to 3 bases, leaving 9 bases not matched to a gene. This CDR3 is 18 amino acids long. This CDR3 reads CASSQDWKAGGRYNEQFF. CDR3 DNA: TGCGCCAGCAGCCAAGATTGGAAAGCGGGAGGACGCTACAATGAGCAGTTCTTC.

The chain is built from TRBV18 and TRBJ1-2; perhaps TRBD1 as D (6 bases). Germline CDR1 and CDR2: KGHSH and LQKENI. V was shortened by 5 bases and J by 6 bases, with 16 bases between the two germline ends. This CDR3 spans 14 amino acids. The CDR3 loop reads CASSTQRGTNGYTF. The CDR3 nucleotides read TGTGCCAGCTCAACGCAGAGGGGGACAAATGGCTACACCTTC.

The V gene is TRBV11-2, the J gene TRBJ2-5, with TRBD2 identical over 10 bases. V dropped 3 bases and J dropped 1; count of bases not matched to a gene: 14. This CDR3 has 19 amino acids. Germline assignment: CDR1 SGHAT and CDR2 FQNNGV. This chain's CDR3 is CASSLSGGAPWGSQETQYF. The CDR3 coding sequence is TGTGCCAGCAGCTTGAGCGGGGGGGCACCCTGGGGATCCCAAGAGACCCAGTACTTC.

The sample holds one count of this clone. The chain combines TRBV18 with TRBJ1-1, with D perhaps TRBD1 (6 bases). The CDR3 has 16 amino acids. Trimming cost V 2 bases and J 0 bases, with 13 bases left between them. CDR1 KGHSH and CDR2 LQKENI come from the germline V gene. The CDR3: CASSPATGQMNTEAFF. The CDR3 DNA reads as TGTGCCAGCTCACCAGCTACAGGGCAGATGAACACTGAAGCTTTCTTT.

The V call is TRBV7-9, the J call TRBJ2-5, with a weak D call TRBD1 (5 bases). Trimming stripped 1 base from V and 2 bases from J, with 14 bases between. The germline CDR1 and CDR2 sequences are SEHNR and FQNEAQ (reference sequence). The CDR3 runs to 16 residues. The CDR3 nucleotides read TGTGCCAGCAGCTTAGATACAGGACGCGTTCAAGAGACCCAGTACTTC. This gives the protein CASSLDTGRVQETQYF.

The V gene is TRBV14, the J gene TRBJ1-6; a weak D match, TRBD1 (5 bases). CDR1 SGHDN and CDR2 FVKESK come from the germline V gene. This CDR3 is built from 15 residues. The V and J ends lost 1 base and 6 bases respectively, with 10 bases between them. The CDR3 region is CASSQAGVVNSPLHF. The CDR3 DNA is TGTGCCAGCAGCCAAGCGGGGGTAGTTAATTCACCCCTCCACTTT.